Presented here are 3 T cell receptor beta chains from one specimen sequenced in a study of blood T cell repertoires in COVID-19. Clones were read by immunoSEQ multiplex PCR, and TCRdb kept only the in-frame ones, dropping some. This table holds approximately 70,000 clones, around 93% found once. The sequencing sample was made of peripheral blood. The receptors were sampled from a woman aged 60-75 years with active COVID-19.

V and J are TRBV28 and TRBJ2-2, with 11 bases that match TRBD1. Germline V lookup: CDR1 MDHEN, CDR2 SYDVKM. The length of the CDR3 is 16 residues. The J segment lost 4 bases and the V segment lost 8 bases, leaving 9 bases of the junction unmatched. CDR3 nucleotides: TGTGCCAGCCGAACCCAGGGGACAGGGGGCACCGGGGAGCTGTTTTTT. Protein sequence: CASRTQGTGGTGELFF.

The V call is TRBV5-1, the J call TRBJ2-1, with 10 bases that match TRBD2. Germline assignment: CDR1 SGHRS and CDR2 YFSETQ. V was clipped by 0 bases and J by 12 bases; unmatched bases: 12. The CDR3 has 16 amino acids. In DNA form, the CDR3 reads TGCGCCAGCAGCTTGGCCCCCCAGCGGGAGGGCCGAGGGCAGTTCTTC. Amino acids: CASSLAPQREGRGQFF.

This chain joins TRBV28 and TRBJ2-3; 12 bases are shared with TRBD2. Germline V gene data show CDR1 as MDHEN and CDR2 as SYDVKM. With V trimmed by 2 bases and J by 6 bases, 9 bases remained unmatched. This CDR3 has 17 amino acids. The CDR3 is CASSLVIGLAGRDTQYF. Here the CDR3 DNA reads TGTGCCAGCAGTTTAGTGATTGGACTAGCGGGAAGGGATACGCAGTATTTT.